A selection of T cell receptor beta chains follows, all from one sample in a study of radiation and T cells in renal cell carcinoma. Using immunoSEQ multiplex PCR, the repertoire was profiled, and TCRdb retains in-frame clones only, with some absent. The table has some 120,000 clones, roughly 80% seen once; the top ten hold about 3%. Source: blood, taken from a patient whose treatment included radiotherapy and nephrectomy. These receptors came from a woman aged 55-69 years with renal cell carcinoma. The CDR3 runs from the conserved cysteine through the conserved F or W. A D gene is named only where the DNA matches it firmly. Expanded clones get a size class; other rows say once, few or many, or leave the size out.

clone size: -; J gene: TRBJ1-4; V gene: TRBV19; D gene: -; CDR3 DNA: TGTGCCAGTCAAGGACCAGCTAATGAAAAACTGTTTTTT; CDR3 protein: CASQGPANEKLFF
clone size: -; J gene: TRBJ2-3; V gene: TRBV19; D gene: -; CDR3 DNA: TGTGCCAGTAGTATAATCGGCGTCACAGATACGCAGTATTTT; CDR3 protein: CASSIIGVTDTQYF
clone size: -; J gene: TRBJ1-3; V gene: TRBV29-1; D gene: -; CDR3 DNA: TGCAGCGTTGACCAGGGGCGCGGAAACACCATATATTTT; CDR3 protein: CSVDQGRGNTIYF
clone size: -; J gene: TRBJ2-7; V gene: TRBV6-5; D gene: TRBD1; CDR3 DNA: TGTGCCAGCAGTCTCAGGGGGACGGTTCACGAGCAGTACTTC; CDR3 protein: CASSLRGTVHEQYF
clone size: -; J gene: TRBJ2-1; V gene: TRBV6-5; D gene: -; CDR3 DNA: TGTGCCAGCCTGACCCCTTACAATGAGCAGTTCTTC; CDR3 protein: CASLTPYNEQFF
clone size: many; J gene: TRBJ1-5; V gene: TRBV5-6; D gene: -; CDR3 DNA: TGTGCCAGCAGCTTAAAAGGCAGGAATCAGCCCCAGCATTTT; CDR3 protein: CASSLKGRNQPQHF
clone size: -; J gene: TRBJ2-3; V gene: TRBV11-2; D gene: -; CDR3 DNA: TGTGCCAGCAGCTTAGACAACGGGTTCACAGATACGCAGTATTTT; CDR3 protein: CASSLDNGFTDTQYF
clone size: -; J gene: TRBJ2-7; V gene: TRBV11-2; D gene: TRBD1; CDR3 DNA: TGTGCCAGCAGCTTACCCGCAGGGGGCCGGGAGCAGTACTTC; CDR3 protein: CASSLPAGGREQYF
clone size: -; J gene: TRBJ2-3; V gene: TRBV28; D gene: TRBD1; CDR3 DNA: TGTGCCAGCGGCGGCCGTCTAGGGACAGGGAGCACAGATACGCAGTATTTT; CDR3 protein: CASGGRLGTGSTDTQYF
clone size: few; J gene: TRBJ2-2; V gene: TRBV11-2; D gene: -; CDR3 DNA: TGTGCCAGCAGCTACCAGCGGGAGCTGTTTTTT; CDR3 protein: CASSYQRELFF
clone size: -; J gene: TRBJ1-2; V gene: TRBV19; D gene: -; CDR3 DNA: TGTGCCAGTAGTGCTCAAGGCTCTAACTATGGCTACACCTTC; CDR3 protein: CASSAQGSNYGYTF
clone size: once; J gene: TRBJ2-7; V gene: TRBV6-1; D gene: TRBD1; CDR3 DNA: TGTGCCAGCAGTGAAGCGCTGAGGGGGCGCGTCTACGAGCAGTACTTC; CDR3 protein: CASSEALRGRVYEQYF
clone size: -; J gene: TRBJ2-1; V gene: TRBV5-1; D gene: -; CDR3 DNA: TGCGCCAGCAGCGAGGACAATGAGCAGTTCTTC; CDR3 protein: CASSEDNEQFF
clone size: -; J gene: TRBJ2-3; V gene: TRBV18; D gene: -; CDR3 DNA: TGTGCCAGCTCAATATCGGACAAGGCCGATCCGCAGTATTTT; CDR3 protein: CASSISDKADPQYF
clone size: -; J gene: TRBJ2-1; V gene: TRBV5-6; D gene: TRBD1; CDR3 DNA: TGTGCCAGCAGCCCGTCGGGACAGGCCCTAGGTGAGCAGTTCTTC; CDR3 protein: CASSPSGQALGEQFF
clone size: -; J gene: TRBJ2-3; V gene: TRBV5-1; D gene: -; CDR3 DNA: TGCGCCAGCAGCTTGGAGGGGGTAAGCACAGATACGCAGTATTTT; CDR3 protein: CASSLEGVSTDTQYF
clone size: few; J gene: TRBJ1-1; V gene: TRBV19; D gene: TRBD1; CDR3 DNA: TGTGCCAGCCGACAGGGGGCTCAACCGAACACTGAAGCTTTCTTT; CDR3 protein: CASRQGAQPNTEAFF
clone size: -; J gene: TRBJ1-1; V gene: TRBV19; D gene: -; CDR3 DNA: TGTGCCAGCAGACGGGGGGTAGGTACTGAAGCTTTCTTT; CDR3 protein: CASRRGVGTEAFF
clone size: -; J gene: TRBJ2-7; V gene: TRBV5-4; D gene: TRBD1; CDR3 DNA: TGTGCCAGCAGCCGACCGGGACAGGGACACGAGCAGTACTTC; CDR3 protein: CASSRPGQGHEQYF
clone size: -; J gene: TRBJ2-2; V gene: TRBV6-1; D gene: TRBD2; CDR3 DNA: TGTGCCAGCAGTGGCGGGACTAGCGATCACACCGGGGAGCTGTTTTTT; CDR3 protein: CASSGGTSDHTGELFF
clone size: -; J gene: TRBJ1-1; V gene: TRBV6-6; D gene: -; CDR3 DNA: TGTGCCAGCAGTCCCAGGGCATTGAACACTGAAGCTTTCTTT; CDR3 protein: CASSPRALNTEAFF
clone size: -; J gene: TRBJ2-5; V gene: TRBV18; D gene: -; CDR3 DNA: TGTGCCAGCTCACTTGGGAGTACCCTCGGGAAAGAGACCCAGTACTTC; CDR3 protein: CASSLGSTLGKETQYF
clone size: -; J gene: TRBJ1-5; V gene: TRBV4-1; D gene: -; CDR3 DNA: TGCGCCAGCAGCCAAGCTGGGATCGTTCAGCCCCAGCATTTT; CDR3 protein: CASSQAGIVQPQHF
clone size: -; J gene: TRBJ2-7; V gene: TRBV27; D gene: -; CDR3 DNA: TGTGCCAGCACCACAAAAGGTCGACTAAAACCCTACGAGCAGTACTTC; CDR3 protein: CASTTKGRLKPYEQYF
clone size: -; J gene: TRBJ2-3; V gene: TRBV28; D gene: TRBD1; CDR3 DNA: TGTGCCAGCAGTTCACAGGGGGCTTCAGATACGCAGTATTTT; CDR3 protein: CASSSQGASDTQYF
clone size: few; J gene: TRBJ1-1; V gene: TRBV19; D gene: -; CDR3 DNA: TGTGCCAGTAGTCTGGTAGGGAACACTGAAGCTTTCTTT; CDR3 protein: CASSLVGNTEAFF
clone size: -; J gene: TRBJ2-1; V gene: TRBV7-9; D gene: -; CDR3 DNA: TGTGCCAGCAGCTCACAGACTTTCGTGTACAATGAGCAGTTCTTC; CDR3 protein: CASSSQTFVYNEQFF
clone size: -; J gene: TRBJ2-5; V gene: TRBV5-1; D gene: -; CDR3 DNA: TGCGCCAGCAGCTTGAGTGGGAACCAAGAGACCCAGTACTTC; CDR3 protein: CASSLSGNQETQYF